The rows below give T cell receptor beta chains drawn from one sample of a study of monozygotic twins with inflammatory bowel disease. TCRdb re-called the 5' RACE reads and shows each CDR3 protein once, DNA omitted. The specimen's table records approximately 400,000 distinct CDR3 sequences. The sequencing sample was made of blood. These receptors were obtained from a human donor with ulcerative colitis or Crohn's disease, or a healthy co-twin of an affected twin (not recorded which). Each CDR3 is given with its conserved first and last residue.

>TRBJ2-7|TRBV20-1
CSTERASSYEQYF
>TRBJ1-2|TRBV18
CASSPEKGYTF
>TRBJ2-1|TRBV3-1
CASSQDRRINEQFF
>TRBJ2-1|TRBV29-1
CSVESQREYNDQFF
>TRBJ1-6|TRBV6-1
CASTTATGSSPLHF
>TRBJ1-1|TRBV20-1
CSARDLRADTEAFF
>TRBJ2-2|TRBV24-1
CATLRAQGGGELFF
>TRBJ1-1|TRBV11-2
CATRTGQGDGTEAFF
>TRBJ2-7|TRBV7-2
CASSTQQGYEQYF
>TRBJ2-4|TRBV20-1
CSAPGTSGIAKNIQYF
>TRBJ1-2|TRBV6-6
CASKRQGGYGYTF
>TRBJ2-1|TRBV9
CASSVVASGGGNEQFF
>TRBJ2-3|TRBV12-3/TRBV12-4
CASRPLGDTQYF
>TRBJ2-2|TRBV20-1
CSARGPLTGPGELFF
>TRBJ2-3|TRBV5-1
CASSLGGLAGATDTQYF
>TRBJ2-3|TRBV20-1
CSARVPGLAGDRNTQYF
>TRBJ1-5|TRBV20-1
CSARGLGKNQPQHF
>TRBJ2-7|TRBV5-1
CASSSQLSDEQYF
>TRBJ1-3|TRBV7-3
CASSTTGTAGNTIYF
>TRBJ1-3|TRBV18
CASSPQRGGNTIYF
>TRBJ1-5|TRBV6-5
CASSYSAHQPQHF
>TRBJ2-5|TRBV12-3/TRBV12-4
CASSSQDQETQYF
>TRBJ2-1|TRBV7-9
CASSSPRAPLVPDEQFF
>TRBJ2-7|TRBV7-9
CASSFAPGQAISYEQYF
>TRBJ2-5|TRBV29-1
CSASDRVGETQYF
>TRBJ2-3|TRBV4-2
CASSQEGWDTQYF
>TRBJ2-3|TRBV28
CASSFGGSTSTDTQYF
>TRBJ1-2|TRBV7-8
CASSLDLQGAYGYTF
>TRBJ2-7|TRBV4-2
CASSQGGRDEQYF
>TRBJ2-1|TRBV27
CASSNGWVGNEQFF
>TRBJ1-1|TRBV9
CASSASTSWTTEAFF
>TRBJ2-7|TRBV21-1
CASDPKGLAGGPTYEQYF
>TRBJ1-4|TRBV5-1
CASSSNQGAHEKLFF
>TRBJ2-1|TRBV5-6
CASSLGPSSSSYNEQFF
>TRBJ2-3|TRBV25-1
CASSRHSGITDTQYF
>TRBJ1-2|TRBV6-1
CASSPRDRGSYGYTF
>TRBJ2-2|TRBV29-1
CSVADTNTGELFF
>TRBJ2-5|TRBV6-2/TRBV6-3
CANRRSEKETQYF
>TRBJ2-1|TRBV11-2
CASSLGAGAGFF
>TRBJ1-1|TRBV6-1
CASSEGMRGTTEAFF
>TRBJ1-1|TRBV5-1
CASSFYTAGETEAFF